Presented here are 2 T cell receptor beta chains from one specimen sequenced in a study of cytomegalovirus exposure and HLA in healthy donors. Using immunoSEQ multiplex PCR, the repertoire was profiled, and TCRdb retains in-frame clones only, with some absent. The repertoire holds around 150,000 clones, with around four fifths as singletons. Sequencing input: PBMCs. These receptors were collected from a man aged 30 to 45 in good health and CMV-seropositive.

The chain recombines TRBV19 with TRBJ2-3; D perhaps matches TRBD2 (6 bases). This CDR3 contains 13 residues. Trimming removed 5 bases at V and 6 bases at J, with 12 bases between. The germline V gene has CDR1 LNHDA and CDR2 SQIVND (reference sequence). This chain's CDR3 is CASSLRGSDTQYF. CDR3 coding DNA: TGTGCCAGTAGTCTGCGGGGATCGGATACGCAGTATTTT.

This clone was seen at least ten times. The chain links TRBV7-3 to TRBJ2-2, with a possible D match to TRBD1 (5 bases). V was pared by 0 bases and J by 8 bases, with 10 bases between. The germline CDR1 and CDR2 sequences are SGHTA and FQGTGA. The CDR3 sequence is 14 residues long. The CDR3: CASSLTLQGGELFF. The CDR3 DNA reads TGTGCCAGCAGCTTAACGTTGCAGGGTGGGGAGCTGTTTTTT.